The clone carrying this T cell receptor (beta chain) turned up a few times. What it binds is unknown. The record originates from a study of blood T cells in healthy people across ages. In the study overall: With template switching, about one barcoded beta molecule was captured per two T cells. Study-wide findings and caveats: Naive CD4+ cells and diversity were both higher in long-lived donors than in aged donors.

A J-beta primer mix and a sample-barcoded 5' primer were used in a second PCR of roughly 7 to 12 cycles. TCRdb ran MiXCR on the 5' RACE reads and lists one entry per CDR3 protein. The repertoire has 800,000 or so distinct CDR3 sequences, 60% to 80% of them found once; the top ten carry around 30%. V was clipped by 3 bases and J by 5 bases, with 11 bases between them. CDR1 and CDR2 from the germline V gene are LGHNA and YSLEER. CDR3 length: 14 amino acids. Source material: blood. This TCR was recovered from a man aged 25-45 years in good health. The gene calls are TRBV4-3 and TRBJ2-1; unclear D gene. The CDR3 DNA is TGCGCCAGCAGCCAGTCCGGCCCCAACAATGAGCAGTTCTTC. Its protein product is CASSQSGPNNEQFF.